Listed below are T cell receptor beta chains from one sample, sequenced in a study of T cells in Graves' hyperthyroidism and ophthalmopathy. Each CDR3 protein gets one entry after TCRdb re-called the multiplex PCR reads with MiXCR. The table includes about 590,000 distinct CDR3 sequences, approximately 14% detected once. The source material was blood. The receptors come from a woman aged 25 to 45 with Graves' hyperthyroidism. CDR3s include the opening cysteine and the closing phenylalanine or tryptophan. The order of the fields is V gene, J gene, CDR3 protein.

v_call: TRBV27; j_call: TRBJ2-1; cdr3_aa: CASSLSRYSGRALNEQFF
v_call: TRBV19; j_call: TRBJ1-2; cdr3_aa: CASRDRAGYTF
v_call: TRBV27; j_call: TRBJ2-3; cdr3_aa: CASSLGGAPDTQYF
v_call: TRBV7-2; j_call: TRBJ2-4; cdr3_aa: CASSSSNIQYF
v_call: TRBV2; j_call: TRBJ1-1; cdr3_aa: CASTQDRALNTEAFF
v_call: TRBV2; j_call: TRBJ2-7; cdr3_aa: CASSAGVAPVGYEQYF
v_call: TRBV6-2/TRBV6-3; j_call: TRBJ2-1; cdr3_aa: CASSYSMLAPSSYNEQFF
v_call: TRBV29-1; j_call: TRBJ2-1; cdr3_aa: CSVDWSLWHQNEQFF
v_call: TRBV20-1; j_call: TRBJ1-4; cdr3_aa: CSVSLREKLFF
v_call: TRBV14; j_call: TRBJ2-7; cdr3_aa: CASSQAAGGSYEQYF
v_call: TRBV10-2; j_call: TRBJ1-4; cdr3_aa: CASSEGTAATNEKLFF
v_call: TRBV5-4; j_call: TRBJ2-7; cdr3_aa: CASSLDFLQVDEQYF
v_call: TRBV20-1; j_call: TRBJ2-1; cdr3_aa: CSARARLAARGNEQFF
v_call: TRBV13; j_call: TRBJ2-7; cdr3_aa: CASRSKTSGSSYEQYF
v_call: TRBV20-1; j_call: TRBJ2-1; cdr3_aa: CSASLTASSGRSYNEQFF
v_call: TRBV12-3/TRBV12-4; j_call: TRBJ2-3; cdr3_aa: CASSLDTGTSGEYF
v_call: TRBV3-1; j_call: TRBJ1-5; cdr3_aa: CASSQGGHQPQHF
v_call: TRBV11-2; j_call: TRBJ2-1; cdr3_aa: CASSLGQGPSYNEQFF
v_call: TRBV11-2; j_call: TRBJ2-7; cdr3_aa: CASSLRAGGYHEQYF
v_call: TRBV19; j_call: TRBJ1-1; cdr3_aa: CASSKGTGVGGAFF
v_call: TRBV7-6; j_call: TRBJ2-7; cdr3_aa: CASSSPGLESYEQYF
v_call: TRBV19; j_call: TRBJ2-7; cdr3_aa: CASSWVGRGVHEQYF
v_call: TRBV29-1; j_call: TRBJ2-7; cdr3_aa: CSVVSSYEQYF
v_call: TRBV20-1; j_call: TRBJ2-3; cdr3_aa: CSGPGQGVPDTQYF
v_call: TRBV6-1; j_call: TRBJ2-1; cdr3_aa: CASSIRSSSSSYNEQFF
v_call: TRBV12-3/TRBV12-4; j_call: TRBJ2-7; cdr3_aa: CASSFSGLEQYF
v_call: TRBV28; j_call: TRBJ2-7; cdr3_aa: CASSPPQQPSYEQYF
v_call: TRBV29-1; j_call: TRBJ2-1; cdr3_aa: CSVVIGTDPLEQFF
v_call: TRBV30; j_call: TRBJ1-2; cdr3_aa: CAWSRSSGDTYGYTF
v_call: TRBV29-1; j_call: TRBJ1-1; cdr3_aa: CSTTVTRNTEAFF
v_call: TRBV5-1; j_call: TRBJ2-1; cdr3_aa: CASSLAGSVRHEQFF
v_call: TRBV7-9; j_call: TRBJ2-7; cdr3_aa: CASSLAHLSYEQYF
v_call: TRBV7-2; j_call: TRBJ2-7; cdr3_aa: CASSSGMYEQYF
v_call: TRBV4-1; j_call: TRBJ1-2; cdr3_aa: CASSPYVTGGYTF
v_call: TRBV7-9; j_call: TRBJ2-6; cdr3_aa: CASSVRTGSRLAGANVLTF
v_call: TRBV6-2/TRBV6-3; j_call: TRBJ1-5; cdr3_aa: CASSYLTGTGSNQPQHF
v_call: TRBV5-4; j_call: TRBJ2-1; cdr3_aa: CASSKLAGYNEQFF
v_call: TRBV19; j_call: TRBJ1-5; cdr3_aa: CASSQRDRENQPQHF
v_call: TRBV5-1; j_call: TRBJ2-7; cdr3_aa: CASSLSDEQYF
v_call: TRBV6-2/TRBV6-3; j_call: TRBJ2-2; cdr3_aa: CASSLTGSTGELFF
v_call: TRBV19; j_call: TRBJ1-5; cdr3_aa: CASSIRPGTNQPQHF
v_call: TRBV7-2; j_call: TRBJ2-1; cdr3_aa: CASSYLGGQFF
v_call: TRBV7-3; j_call: TRBJ2-5; cdr3_aa: CASSLIEGETQYF
v_call: TRBV7-2; j_call: TRBJ2-3; cdr3_aa: CASSETRGLGTDTQYF
v_call: TRBV28; j_call: TRBJ1-5; cdr3_aa: CASERGDRANQPQHF
v_call: TRBV29-1; j_call: TRBJ1-2; cdr3_aa: CSVEDARVFRYGYTF
v_call: TRBV30; j_call: TRBJ2-6; cdr3_aa: CAWDTGTGANVLTF
v_call: TRBV10-3; j_call: TRBJ2-7; cdr3_aa: CAISEGGQGGYEQYF
v_call: TRBV29-1; j_call: TRBJ1-1; cdr3_aa: CSARWGTEAFF
v_call: TRBV28; j_call: TRBJ1-5; cdr3_aa: CASSLAADRNQPQHF
v_call: TRBV6-1; j_call: TRBJ2-7; cdr3_aa: CASSTRLAGSISEQYF
v_call: TRBV7-9; j_call: TRBJ2-3; cdr3_aa: CASSPAISFGTQYF